This is a list of T cell receptor beta chains from one sample in a study of human T cells and chemical hapten exposure. One entry per CDR3 protein results from TCRdb running MiXCR on the RACE reads. The sample yields about 40,000 distinct CDR3 sequences, about 11% seen once. The specimen was whole blood, collected in connection with sensitization to the hapten diphenylcyclopropenone (DPC). The receptor source for this set is a man aged 25-45 years with alopecia areata. Some clones in this sample may be carry-over from other donors' samples. The CDR3 runs from the conserved cysteine through the conserved F or W. D genes are given only for firm matches. Rows give clone size only sometimes, using once, few, many, or a class for an expanded clone.

j_call: TRBJ2-7
d_call: NA
clone_size: many
v_call: TRBV5-1
cdr3_nt: TGCGCCAGCAGCCCGGGACCGACAGTCTACGAGCAGTACTTC
cdr3_aa: CASSPGPTVYEQYF

j_call: TRBJ2-2
d_call: NA
clone_size: few
v_call: TRBV3-1
cdr3_nt: TGTGCCAGCAAAGGCGGCGGGGAGCTGTTTTTT
cdr3_aa: CASKGGGELFF

j_call: TRBJ1-5
d_call: NA
clone_size: few
v_call: TRBV19
cdr3_nt: TGTGCCAGTACCTGGGGGGGGCAGAATCAGCCCCAGCATTTT
cdr3_aa: CASTWGGQNQPQHF

j_call: TRBJ1-1
d_call: NA
clone_size: many
v_call: TRBV7-9
cdr3_nt: TGTGCCAGCAGCTTAAGTGCTCTTGGCACTGAAGCTTTCTTT
cdr3_aa: CASSLSALGTEAFF

j_call: TRBJ1-5
d_call: TRBD1
clone_size: NA
v_call: TRBV4-2
cdr3_nt: TGTGCCAGCAGCCGACAGGGGAATCAGCCCCAGCATTTT
cdr3_aa: CASSRQGNQPQHF

j_call: TRBJ1-2
d_call: NA
clone_size: many
v_call: TRBV6-6
cdr3_nt: TGTGCCAGCAGTTACGCGACGCTGGACTATGGCTACACCTTC
cdr3_aa: CASSYATLDYGYTF

j_call: TRBJ1-1
d_call: NA
clone_size: many
v_call: TRBV7-9
cdr3_nt: TGTGCCAGCAGCCCCGGATACCCTGGGATTAGCACTGAAGCTTTCTTT
cdr3_aa: CASSPGYPGISTEAFF

j_call: TRBJ2-1
d_call: NA
clone_size: few
v_call: TRBV7-7
cdr3_nt: TGTGCCAGCAGTTTCGGACCCGACTCCTACAATGAGCAGTTCTTC
cdr3_aa: CASSFGPDSYNEQFF

j_call: TRBJ1-6
d_call: NA
clone_size: few
v_call: TRBV27
cdr3_nt: TGTGCCAGCAGTTTGTACGGATCACCCCTCCACTTT
cdr3_aa: CASSLYGSPLHF

j_call: TRBJ1-1
d_call: NA
clone_size: many
v_call: TRBV7-3
cdr3_nt: TGTGCCAGCAGCCGGTCGGCGAACACTGAAGCTTTCTTT
cdr3_aa: CASSRSANTEAFF

j_call: TRBJ2-5
d_call: TRBD1
clone_size: few
v_call: TRBV20-1
cdr3_nt: TGCAGTGCTGCTTCACCCGTGGACAGGTCCGAGACCCAGTACTTC
cdr3_aa: CSAASPVDRSETQYF

j_call: TRBJ2-5
d_call: NA
clone_size: many
v_call: TRBV5-4
cdr3_nt: TGTGCCAGCAGGGGCAGGGCCAGGGAGACCCAGTACTTC
cdr3_aa: CASRGRARETQYF

j_call: TRBJ2-1
d_call: TRBD2
clone_size: NA
v_call: TRBV7-6
cdr3_nt: TGTGCCAGCAGCCTCATAGCGGGGGGGCTGAAAAGGGAGCAGTTCTTC
cdr3_aa: CASSLIAGGLKREQFF

j_call: TRBJ2-3
d_call: TRBD1
clone_size: many
v_call: TRBV6-2/TRBV6-3
cdr3_nt: TGTGCCAGCAGTTACGGCAGGGGGCTTCTTGATACGCAGTATTTT
cdr3_aa: CASSYGRGLLDTQYF

j_call: TRBJ2-1
d_call: TRBD2
clone_size: few
v_call: TRBV9
cdr3_nt: TGTGCCAGCAGCGTCCTCACTAGCGGGAGTGGTGAGCAGTTCTTC
cdr3_aa: CASSVLTSGSGEQFF

j_call: TRBJ1-1
d_call: NA
clone_size: many
v_call: TRBV9
cdr3_nt: TGTGCCAGCAGCGCCCTCGTGGCGGGGCTAACTGAAGCTTTCTTT
cdr3_aa: CASSALVAGLTEAFF

j_call: TRBJ2-5
d_call: NA
clone_size: many
v_call: TRBV18
cdr3_nt: TGTGCCAGCTCACTCAACAGGGATGAGACCCAGTACTTC
cdr3_aa: CASSLNRDETQYF

j_call: TRBJ2-5
d_call: TRBD2
clone_size: many
v_call: TRBV19
cdr3_nt: TGTGCCAGTAGTCCGTCGACTAGCGGGAAAGAGACCCAGTACTTC
cdr3_aa: CASSPSTSGKETQYF

j_call: TRBJ1-1
d_call: NA
clone_size: few
v_call: TRBV6-5
cdr3_nt: TGTGCCAGCAGTCTCGCCAAGCACACTGAAGCTTTCTTT
cdr3_aa: CASSLAKHTEAFF

j_call: TRBJ1-2
d_call: TRBD1
clone_size: NA
v_call: TRBV11-2
cdr3_nt: TGTGCCAGCAGCTTAGTCCCCGGACAGGTGGCTCGCTACACCTTC
cdr3_aa: CASSLVPGQVARYTF

j_call: TRBJ1-1
d_call: NA
clone_size: few
v_call: TRBV6-6
cdr3_nt: TGTGCCAGCAGGACAGGGAACACTGAAGCTTTCTTT
cdr3_aa: CASRTGNTEAFF

j_call: TRBJ2-3
d_call: NA
clone_size: many
v_call: TRBV19
cdr3_nt: TGTGCCAGTTCACGAACAGGGCTTAGCACAGATACGCAGTATTTT
cdr3_aa: CASSRTGLSTDTQYF

j_call: TRBJ1-1
d_call: TRBD1
clone_size: few
v_call: TRBV11-2
cdr3_nt: TGTGCCAGCAGCGCCTCGACAGGGCGAGGTTTCTTT
cdr3_aa: CASSASTGRGFF

j_call: TRBJ1-1
d_call: TRBD1
clone_size: NA
v_call: TRBV6-2/TRBV6-3
cdr3_nt: TGTGCCAGCAGTTGCGACAGGGCGTGGACTGAAGCTTTCTTT
cdr3_aa: CASSCDRAWTEAFF

j_call: TRBJ2-3
d_call: TRBD1
clone_size: many
v_call: TRBV12-3/TRBV12-4
cdr3_nt: TGTGCCAGCAGTTTAGGGGACAGGTCGTTATTAAGCACAGATACGCAGTATTTT
cdr3_aa: CASSLGDRSLLSTDTQYF

j_call: TRBJ1-3
d_call: NA
clone_size: NA
v_call: TRBV5-1
cdr3_nt: TGCGCCAGCAGCTTGAAACTCTCTGGAAACACCATATATTTT
cdr3_aa: CASSLKLSGNTIYF

j_call: TRBJ2-5
d_call: TRBD1
clone_size: many
v_call: TRBV7-9
cdr3_nt: TGTGCCAGCAGCACACGACAGGGGGTGAACCAAGAGACCCAGTACTTC
cdr3_aa: CASSTRQGVNQETQYF

j_call: TRBJ1-2
d_call: NA
clone_size: few
v_call: TRBV9
cdr3_nt: TGTGCCAGCAGCGAGGGGGTTTCTAACTATGGCTACACCTTC
cdr3_aa: CASSEGVSNYGYTF

j_call: TRBJ1-4
d_call: TRBD1
clone_size: few
v_call: TRBV7-8
cdr3_nt: TGTGCCAGCAGCCCCGGGACAGGGGGCCCAAAACTGTTTTTT
cdr3_aa: CASSPGTGGPKLFF

j_call: TRBJ2-3
d_call: TRBD1
clone_size: many
v_call: TRBV15
cdr3_nt: TGTGCCACCAGCAGAGATCGACGGCAGGGCAGGGGGTTAACAGATACGCAGTATTTT
cdr3_aa: CATSRDRRQGRGLTDTQYF

j_call: TRBJ2-3
d_call: NA
clone_size: few
v_call: TRBV3-1
cdr3_nt: TGTGCCAGCAGCCCAATTCTAGACTTCCCTTACACAGATACGCAGTATTTT
cdr3_aa: CASSPILDFPYTDTQYF

j_call: TRBJ2-7
d_call: NA
clone_size: many
v_call: TRBV3-1
cdr3_nt: TGTGCCAGCAGCCAAGATCTTAGCCGCTACGAGCAGTACTTC
cdr3_aa: CASSQDLSRYEQYF

j_call: TRBJ1-5
d_call: NA
clone_size: once
v_call: TRBV27
cdr3_nt: TGTGCCCGCAGTTCCTTAGGACAGCCCCAGCATTTT
cdr3_aa: CARSSLGQPQHF

j_call: TRBJ2-1
d_call: TRBD1
clone_size: few
v_call: TRBV6-1
cdr3_nt: TGTGCCAGCAGTGAACTCACAGGGGGTCTTATCAATGAGCAGTTCTTC
cdr3_aa: CASSELTGGLINEQFF

j_call: TRBJ1-6
d_call: NA
clone_size: many
v_call: TRBV27
cdr3_nt: TGTGCCAGCAGCCGCCTGACGGGGGACCCACCCCTCCACTTT
cdr3_aa: CASSRLTGDPPLHF

j_call: TRBJ2-1
d_call: NA
clone_size: many
v_call: TRBV6-1
cdr3_nt: TGTGCCAGCAGTGAATATGCCGAAAGTTACTACAATGAGCAGTTCTTC
cdr3_aa: CASSEYAESYYNEQFF

j_call: TRBJ1-1
d_call: TRBD1
clone_size: many
v_call: TRBV5-5
cdr3_nt: TGTGCCAGCAGCTTGGGACCGACAGGGCACACTGAAGCTTTCTTT
cdr3_aa: CASSLGPTGHTEAFF

j_call: TRBJ1-6
d_call: NA
clone_size: few
v_call: TRBV11-2
cdr3_nt: TGTGCCAGCAGCCAGCGGCCTGGAAATTCACCCCTCCACTTT
cdr3_aa: CASSQRPGNSPLHF

j_call: TRBJ2-3
d_call: NA
clone_size: NA
v_call: TRBV9
cdr3_nt: TGTGCCAGCAGCCTCGGGGGGCTTCCCCCCACAGATACGCAGTATTTT
cdr3_aa: CASSLGGLPPTDTQYF

j_call: TRBJ2-2
d_call: TRBD1
clone_size: NA
v_call: TRBV19
cdr3_nt: TGTGCCATATCGACAGGGTCCTTCTGGACCGGGGAGCTGTTTTTT
cdr3_aa: CAISTGSFWTGELFF

j_call: TRBJ2-2
d_call: NA
clone_size: NA
v_call: TRBV20-1
cdr3_nt: TGCAGTGCTCCCCCCGGACAGCACACCGGGGAGCTGTTTTTT
cdr3_aa: CSAPPGQHTGELFF

j_call: TRBJ2-7
d_call: NA
clone_size: NA
v_call: TRBV4-1
cdr3_nt: TGCGCCAGCAGCCGACCGGGACGTTCCTACGAGCAGTACTTC
cdr3_aa: CASSRPGRSYEQYF

j_call: TRBJ2-1
d_call: TRBD2
clone_size: NA
v_call: TRBV7-9
cdr3_nt: TGTGCCAGCAGCCCAGACGGGACTAGCTACAATGAGCAGTTCTTC
cdr3_aa: CASSPDGTSYNEQFF

j_call: TRBJ2-2
d_call: TRBD2
clone_size: many
v_call: TRBV7-2
cdr3_nt: TGTGCCAGCAGCTTATCCTCCGGGACTAGAGCCCTCACCGGGGAGCTGTTTTTT
cdr3_aa: CASSLSSGTRALTGELFF

j_call: TRBJ1-1
d_call: NA
clone_size: many
v_call: TRBV12-3/TRBV12-4
cdr3_nt: TGTGCCAGCAGTTTCAGGACTGGGGCTTTCTTT
cdr3_aa: CASSFRTGAFF

j_call: TRBJ1-1
d_call: NA
clone_size: NA
v_call: TRBV4-2
cdr3_nt: TGTGCCAGCAGCCAAAACACAGGGAGGGCTTTCTTT
cdr3_aa: CASSQNTGRAFF

j_call: TRBJ1-3
d_call: NA
clone_size: few
v_call: TRBV28
cdr3_nt: TGTGCCAGCAGCTTCCGGGGAAACACCATATATTTT
cdr3_aa: CASSFRGNTIYF

j_call: TRBJ2-6
d_call: NA
clone_size: many
v_call: TRBV7-2
cdr3_nt: TGTGCCAGCAGCACCCAGCGATCTGGGGCCAACGTCCTGACTTTC
cdr3_aa: CASSTQRSGANVLTF

j_call: TRBJ2-6
d_call: NA
clone_size: NA
v_call: TRBV2
cdr3_nt: TGTGCCAGACGAAACTCTGGGGCCAACGTCCTGACTTTC
cdr3_aa: CARRNSGANVLTF

j_call: TRBJ2-2
d_call: TRBD1
clone_size: NA
v_call: TRBV29-1
cdr3_nt: TGCAGCGCGATTTGGACAGGGGCGAACACCGGGGAGCTGTTTTTT
cdr3_aa: CSAIWTGANTGELFF

j_call: TRBJ1-5
d_call: NA
clone_size: few
v_call: TRBV7-9
cdr3_nt: TGTGCCAGCAGTCGAGACACAAATTATCAGCCCCAGCATTTT
cdr3_aa: CASSRDTNYQPQHF

j_call: TRBJ1-1
d_call: NA
clone_size: few
v_call: TRBV5-4
cdr3_nt: TGTGCCAGCAGCTCGATTCGAGGGCACACTGAAGCTTTCTTT
cdr3_aa: CASSSIRGHTEAFF